Each of the 17 T cell receptor beta chains below was sequenced from the same sample in a study of neurological immune-mediated disorders. TCRdb fed the 5' RACE reads into MiXCR, producing one record per CDR3 protein. Of about 66,000 distinct CDR3 sequences in the sample, around 4.8% were seen once. The sequenced sample consisted of PBMCs. All receptors come from a woman aged 70-85 years with multiple sclerosis.

In this sample, this clonotype turned up many times. This rearrangement joins TRBV7-2 to TRBJ2-4; possible D gene TRBD1, 5 bases. With 4 bases removed from V and 2 bases from J, the gap between germline ends came to 12 bases. The CDR3 covers 15 residues. The germline gives CDR1 SGHTA, CDR2 FQGNSA. This chain's CDR3 is CASSYTTGPKNIQYF. CDR3 coding DNA: TGTGCCAGCAGCTACACAACAGGACCCAAAAACATTCAGTACTTC.

This clonotype was recorded many times. V usage is TRBV7-3 and J usage is TRBJ2-5; a weak D match, TRBD1 (6 bases). V lost 5 bases and J lost 4, with 14 bases in between. Germline assignment: CDR1 SGHTA and CDR2 FQGTGA. This CDR3 contains 14 residues. Written as DNA, the CDR3 is TGTGCCAGCAGCACCGGGACACCCCCAGAGACCCAGTACTTC. Protein sequence: CASSTGTPPETQYF.

By share of the sample, this clonotype is medium-sized (0.01 to 0.1%). V is TRBV4-1 and J is TRBJ1-1; possible D gene TRBD1, 5 bases. The CDR3 runs 15 residues. Germline V gene sequence: CDR1 MGHRA, CDR2 YSYEKL. Trimming removed 0 bases at V and 4 bases at J, with 12 bases between. The CDR3 DNA reads as TGCGCCAGCAGCCAAGAAAGTGTTCAGGGCACTGAAGCTTTCTTT. Its protein is CASSQESVQGTEAFF.

This clonotype was picked up many times. V usage is TRBV15 and J usage is TRBJ1-3; D unresolved. CDR1 is LNHNV, CDR2 YYDKDF, per germline (reference sequence). The CDR3 is made up of 13 amino acids. The V end was cut by 2 bases, the J end by 10 bases, with 12 bases between. CDR3 protein: CATSRRAQETIYF. The CDR3 region has the DNA TGTGCCACCAGCAGAAGGGCCCAGGAGACCATATATTTT.

Ten or more counts support this clonotype. The chain has TRBV5-1 and TRBJ1-1; no firm D call. The CDR3 totals 14 residues. The V gene's germline CDR1 is SGHRS and CDR2 YFSETQ. Trimming removed 6 bases at V and 1 base at J, with 13 bases between. CDR3 loop: CASTLGSGNTEAFF. CDR3 in DNA: TGCGCCAGCACCCTAGGGAGCGGGAACACTGAAGCTTTCTTT.

In this sample, this clonotype turned up many times. The chain has TRBV7-2 and TRBJ1-4, with D maybe TRBD1 (6 bases). This CDR3 region has 15 residues. The V gene lost 1 base and the J gene lost 8 bases, with 14 bases spanning the gap. Germline V CDR1 and CDR2: SGHTA, FQGNSA. This CDR3 reads CASSLVWGASEKLFF. Written as DNA, the CDR3 is TGTGCCAGCAGCTTAGTTTGGGGGGCATCCGAAAAACTGTTTTTT.

A remark on this clonotype: A clone one base away is much larger, so this may be a read error. The J gene is TRBJ1-5, the V gene TRBV20-1, with unresolved D. The CDR3 sequence is 13 residues long. Germline V gene lookup returns CDR1 DFQATT and CDR2 SNEGSKA (reference sequence). The DNA for the CDR3 is TGCAGTGCTAGATATGGGGTCAATCAGCACCAGCATTTT. This gives the protein CSARYGVNQHQHF.

There are many counts of this clonotype. The rearrangement links TRBV12-3 or TRBV12-4 to TRBJ1-2; perhaps TRBD1 as D (5 bases). Trimming pared 2 bases from V and 3 bases from J, leaving 7 bases between. The CDR3 is 13 residues long. CDR3 amino acids: CASSLQGYYGYTF. The CDR3 coding sequence is TGTGCCAGCAGTTTACAGGGTTACTATGGCTACACCTTC.

This clonotype was observed many times. J is TRBJ2-3 and V is TRBV7-2, with D hard to call. Germline loops: CDR1 SGHTA, CDR2 FQGNSA. V lost 4 bases, J lost 2 bases, and 4 bases lay in between. The length of the CDR3 is 12 residues. CDR3 sequence (DNA): TGTGCCAGCAGCTACTTCACAGATACGCAGTATTTT. Encoded protein: CASSYFTDTQYF.

This clonotype was seen many times. The rearrangement joins TRBV6-6 to TRBJ2-1, with no clear D. The V gene's germline CDR1 is MNHNY and CDR2 SVGAGI (reference sequence). Between the trimmed V and J ends, which lost 2 bases and 7 bases, there was a span of 0 bases. The CDR3 is 10 amino acids. The CDR3 DNA sequence: TGTGCCAGCAGTTACAATGAGCAGTTCTTC. This translates into CASSYNEQFF.

The sample holds many counts of this clonotype. A junction end diverges from the germline sequence, so it may reflect a read error. The chain has TRBV20-1 and TRBJ2-5; D unclear. There are 10 residues in the CDR3. Germline values: CDR1 DFQATT, CDR2 SNEGSKA (reference sequence). The CDR3 sequence: CSAAPSPSPF. CDR3 in DNA: TGCAGTGCCGCGCCGAGCCCGAGCCCCTTC.

There are many counts of this clonotype. This CDR3 is CAISPTGYGNTIYF. The CDR3 DNA reads as TGTGCCATCAGCCCGACAGGTTACGGAAACACCATATATTTT. This chain uses TRBV10-3 with TRBJ1-3; D possibly corresponds to TRBD1 (6 bases). Deletions cut 6 bases from V and 4 bases from J, with 13 bases between. The CDR3 runs to 14 residues. Germline V lookup: CDR1 ENHRY, CDR2 SYGVKD.

This clonotype was counted at least ten times. The chain employs TRBV5-1 and TRBJ2-1; 7 positions agree with TRBD2. The V gene end was trimmed by 0 bases and the J gene end by 7 bases; junction bases not matched to a gene: 4. Looked up from germline, CDR1 is SGHRS and CDR2 is YFSETQ. This CDR3 comprises 14 residues. CDR3 sequence (DNA): TGCGCCAGCAGCTTGGGAGCGGGAAGAAATGAGCAGTTCTTC. Protein product: CASSLGAGRNEQFF.

In this sample, this clonotype turned up many times. The J gene is TRBJ1-2, the V gene TRBV20-1; D gene unclear. V was clipped by 0 bases and J by 8 bases, with 19 bases between them. The V gene's germline CDR1 is DFQATT and CDR2 SNEGSKA (reference sequence). This CDR3 is 15 amino acids long. The CDR3, as DNA: TGCAGTGCTAGAGATCTTTGGGGAGGATCGGGCGGCTACACCTTC. Its protein is CSARDLWGGSGGYTF.

Only a few counts were recorded for this clonotype. The V gene is TRBV7-2, the J gene TRBJ1-1, with 8 bases aligning to TRBD1. This CDR3 spans 16 amino acids. J was trimmed by 0 bases and V by 2 bases; bases with no gene match: 5. From germline, CDR1 is SGHTA and CDR2 FQGNSA. The CDR3 bases are TGTGCCAGCAGCTTACAGGGGGCGGCCATGAACACTGAAGCTTTCTTT. It translates to CASSLQGAAMNTEAFF.

This clonotype has a count of ten or more. The chain combines TRBV5-5 with TRBJ2-2; D is uncertain. Germline CDR1 and CDR2: SGHKS and YYEKEE (reference sequence). V shed 0 bases and J shed 1 base, with 7 bases lying between them. The CDR3 sequence is 15 residues long. The CDR3 nucleotides read TGTGCCAGCAGCTTGGCGGCAGTGAACACCGGGGAGCTGTTTTTT. Protein: CASSLAAVNTGELFF.

J is TRBJ1-5 and V is TRBV20-1; possible D gene TRBD1, 5 bases. The CDR3 runs 13 residues. V lost 1 base and J 5 bases, leaving 9 bases between the germline ends. Germline CDR1 is DFQATT and CDR2 is SNEGSKA (reference sequence). The CDR3 region is CSARVGTDQPQHF. The CDR3 DNA reads TGCAGTGCTAGAGTAGGGACCGATCAGCCCCAGCATTTT.